The sequence of this TCR beta chain was determined in a study of molecular identifiers for immune sequencing clone quantification. Study background: Replicate RNA from around 20,000 or 100,000 naive CD8 T cells formed five aliquots; four were sequenced. Overall study findings and caveats: Molecules of identical TCR sharing a barcode could underestimate highly expanded clone sizes. Under 1% of molecules in naive cells, but over 99% of effector molecules, belonged to clones above 20 RNA copies.

Methods described previously were used for bulk TCR libraries, and listed TCR primers were applied. TCRdb processed the PCR reads anew with MiXCR; each CDR3 protein has one entry. The data show hundreds of thousands of distinct CDR3 sequences, with about a fifth seen just once and about 0.81% held by the top ten. The table lists this clonotype with many counts. The antigen remains unidentified. This CDR3 is 19 amino acids long. V lost 5 bases to trimming and J lost 2 bases; unmatched junction nucleotides: 14. What was sequenced was naive CD8+ T cells from blood, with Jurkat cell RNA spiked in. Subset specified: FACS-sorted CD8+CD4-CCR7+CD45RA+ naive T cells. V is TRBV12-3 or TRBV12-4 and J is TRBJ2-3, with TRBD2 identical over 12 bases. The receptor's source is a human donor in good health. Some libraries in this study had Jurkat cell RNA spiked in. CDR3 amino acids: CASSPVIGTSGSSTDTQYF. Here the CDR3 DNA reads TGTGCCAGCAGTCCGGTAATTGGGACTAGCGGGTCTTCCACAGATACGCAGTATTTT.